The sequence of this T cell receptor (beta chain) was determined in a study of blood T cell repertoires in COVID-19. Study background: The United States, Italy and Spain provided the acute and convalescent COVID-19 samples. PBMCs, B-cell-depleted T cells, or T cells were the source of the cDNA or gDNA that made up the material.

How the authors handled the data: Reference gene primers were amplified, and this amplification served to estimate nucleated cell counts. Repertoires were generated with immunoSEQ multiplex PCR, while TCRdb's copy carries only in-frame clones and drops some. V and J calls plus clone size are reproduced from that table; the DNA served to infer D and trimming. This table holds 140,000 to 150,000 clones, around 80% found once. V lost 1 base and J 5 bases, leaving 20 bases between the germline ends. The CDR3 extends over 17 amino acids. Germline values: CDR1 LNHDA, CDR2 SQIVND (reference sequence). Sequenced material: peripheral blood. The V gene is TRBV19, the J gene TRBJ2-5, with a weak D call TRBD2 (5 bases). This TCR was recovered from a man in his fifties with acute or convalescent COVID-19. DNA for the CDR3: TGTGCCAGTAGTATAGGTTTCGCGGCTAGCATTGGCGAGACCCAGTACTTC. As protein: CASSIGFAASIGETQYF.